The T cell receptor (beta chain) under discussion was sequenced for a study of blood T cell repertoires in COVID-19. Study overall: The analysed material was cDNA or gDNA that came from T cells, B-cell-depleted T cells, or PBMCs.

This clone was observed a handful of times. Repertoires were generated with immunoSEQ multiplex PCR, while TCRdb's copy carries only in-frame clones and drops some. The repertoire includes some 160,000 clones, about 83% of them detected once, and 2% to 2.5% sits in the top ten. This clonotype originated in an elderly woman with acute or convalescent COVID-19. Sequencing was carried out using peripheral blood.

The CDR3 region has the DNA TGTGCCAGCAGCTCGCAGGGACAGGGATGGAGCAACTATGGCTACACCTTC. Translated: CASSSQGQGWSNYGYTF. J is TRBJ1-2 and V is TRBV9; 9 bases fit TRBD1. V lost 4 bases, J lost 2 bases, and 12 bases stayed unmatched. Germline V gene lookup returns CDR1 SGDLS and CDR2 YYNGEE. CDR3 length: 17 residues.